The clone carrying this TCR beta chain was recorded at least ten times. The antigen remains unidentified. The data stem from a study of blood T cells in healthy people across ages. General study findings and limits: Per million T cells, TCR beta diversity dropped about linearly as age rose.

There were at least 6 micrograms of total RNA extracted from every sample. Sample-barcoded 5' priming and a J-beta primer mix drove a second PCR of about 7 to 12 cycles. The template-switch adaptor, which had 12 random nucleotides, put a tag on each cDNA molecule. Samples each returned at least 3 million CDR3-containing paired-end reads. TCRdb independently ran MiXCR on the 5' RACE reads; one entry per CDR3 protein. Of some 1.7 million distinct CDR3 sequences listed, 28% are singletons. Trimming cost V 2 bases and J 3 bases; bases outside gene matches: 6. Looked up from germline, CDR1 is MNHEY and CDR2 is SVGAGI. The CDR3 consists of 15 residues.

Input material: blood. J is TRBJ2-7 and V is TRBV6-5; 8 nucleotides match TRBD1. The clonotype was recovered from a woman aged 25 to 45 in good health. The CDR3: CASSYATGESYEQYF. The CDR3 DNA follows: TGTGCCAGCAGTTACGCGACAGGGGAGAGCTACGAGCAGTACTTC.